One sample yielded the 13 T cell receptor beta chains listed below, sequenced in a study of blood T cell repertoires in COVID-19. The repertoire was sequenced with immunoSEQ multiplex PCR; TCRdb's copy has only in-frame clones and lacks some. The table lists 220,000 or so clones, 84% of them singletons. Sequencing was performed on peripheral blood. These receptors came from a woman aged 55-70 years who had recovered from COVID-19.

The rearrangement uses TRBV2 and TRBJ1-2; D uncertain. The CDR3 length is 14 residues. Trimming left V 7 bases short and J 0 bases short, with 12 bases between. Germline CDR1 and CDR2: SNHLY and FYNNEI. The CDR3 DNA sequence: TGTGCCAGCAAGCGTGCATTTTCTAACTATGGCTACACCTTC. It is translated as CASKRAFSNYGYTF.

The chain joins TRBV14 to TRBJ1-5; tentative D call: TRBD1 (6 bases). V was clipped by 4 bases and J by 6 bases, with 13 bases between them. This CDR3 contains 14 residues. Germline CDR1 SGHDN, CDR2 FVKESK. The CDR3 loop is CASSPGGGAQPQHF. CDR3 bases: TGTGCCAGCAGCCCCGGAGGGGGGGCTCAGCCCCAGCATTTT.

The chain carries TRBV5-6 and TRBJ2-7, with TRBD1 matching 8 bases. The CDR3 runs 15 residues. Trimming cost V 2 bases and J 0 bases; bases outside gene matches: 4. Per the germline V gene, CDR1 is SGHDT and CDR2 is YYEEEE. This CDR3 reads CASSFRDRPSYEQYF. The CDR3 DNA sequence: TGTGCCAGCAGCTTCCGGGACAGGCCCTCCTACGAGCAGTACTTC.

In this sample, this clone turned up a few times. The V call is TRBV29-1, the J call TRBJ1-1, with TRBD1 identical over 11 bases. The CDR3 is 15 residues long. V was clipped by 5 bases and J by 3 bases; unmatched bases: 8. In germline, CDR1 is SQVTM, CDR2 ANQGSEA. CDR3 bases: TGCAGCGTTCACGGGACAGGGGGAATTTACACTGAAGCTTTCTTT. Its protein is CSVHGTGGIYTEAFF.

This clone was counted a few times. This sequence joins TRBV5-1 and TRBJ1-6, with TRBD1 matching over 11 bases. The CDR3 loop spans 17 amino acids. The germline CDR1 and CDR2 sequences are SGHRS and YFSETQ. The V and J ends lost 2 bases and 7 bases, in that order; junction bases with no gene match: 8. CDR3: CASSFGGQGASNSPLHF. For the CDR3, the DNA is TGCGCCAGCAGCTTTGGTGGACAGGGGGCTTCGAATTCACCCCTCCACTTT.

J is TRBJ2-7 and V is TRBV2, with TRBD1 as a possible D gene (6 bases). The CDR3 spans 16 residues. Trimming cost V 4 bases and J 4 bases, with 20 bases left between them. From germline, CDR1 is SNHLY and CDR2 FYNNEI. The CDR3 DNA reads as TGTGCCAGCAGTGTGGGGCCCGGGACACTCGCTTACGAGCAGTACTTC. Its translation is CASSVGPGTLAYEQYF.

The chain uses TRBV6-1 and TRBJ2-1; TRBD1 matches 9 bases. This CDR3 region has 15 residues. Germline values: CDR1 MNHNS, CDR2 SASEGT. The J segment lost 9 bases and the V segment lost 2 bases, leaving 8 bases of the junction unmatched. The CDR3 loop reads CASSERDRVNPEQFF. CDR3 nucleotides: TGTGCCAGCAGTGAACGGGACAGGGTGAATCCTGAGCAGTTCTTC.

Ten or more counts support this clone. The rearrangement links TRBV4-2 to TRBJ2-3; no reliable D call. Germline lookup yields CDR1 LGHNA and CDR2 YNFKEQ. This CDR3 is built from 15 residues. With 0 bases removed from V and 2 bases from J, the gap between germline ends came to 9 bases. CDR3 sequence (DNA): TGTGCCAGCAGCCAAGATCGGCGGATCACAGATACGCAGTATTTT. As protein: CASSQDRRITDTQYF.

The chain recombines TRBV4-1 with TRBJ1-6; 7 bases line up with TRBD1. This CDR3 is 14 amino acids long. V lost 4 bases, J lost 13 bases, and 10 bases stayed unmatched. The germline V gene has CDR1 MGHRA and CDR2 YSYEKL. The CDR3 protein is CASSPDRVRLPLHF. DNA of the CDR3: TGCGCCAGCAGCCCCGACAGGGTTCGTTTGCCCCTCCACTTT.

This clone was counted only a few times. The V gene is TRBV23-1, the J gene TRBJ1-1; tentative D call: TRBD1 (6 bases). TRBV23-1 is noted as an ORF with a role that remains uncertain. V was pared by 2 bases and J by 1 base, with 11 bases between. This CDR3 spans 15 amino acids. For the CDR3, the DNA is TGCGCCAGCAGTCAACCCAAGACAGGGAACACTGAAGCTTTCTTT. Translated, it gives CASSQPKTGNTEAFF.

The chain has TRBV6-5 and TRBJ1-5; TRBD1 might be the D (5 bases). From germline, CDR1 is MNHEY and CDR2 SVGAGI. The ends were cut back, 0 bases at V and 1 base at J, with 10 bases in the middle. The CDR3 spans 16 residues. CDR3 protein: CASSYSPGGSNQPQHF. The DNA of the CDR3 is TGTGCCAGCAGTTACTCTCCCGGGGGGAGCAATCAGCCCCAGCATTTT.

The chain links TRBV29-1 to TRBJ2-7, with TRBD1 matching over 7 bases. Per the germline V gene, CDR1 is SQVTM and CDR2 is ANQGSEA. This CDR3 is built from 12 residues. The ends lost 6 bases at V and 3 bases at J; junction bases unmatched: 5. CDR3 region: CSVTTGNYEQYF. DNA for the CDR3: TGCAGCGTAACGACAGGGAACTACGAGCAGTACTTC.

This clone was seen only a few times. This sequence joins TRBV7-3 and TRBJ2-1; 13 bases line up with TRBD2. The CDR3 extends over 15 amino acids. The V gene's germline CDR1 is SGHTA and CDR2 FQGTGA. V lost 5 bases to trimming and J lost 4 bases; unmatched junction nucleotides: 2. CDR3 in amino acids: CASSRTSGGYNEQFF. The DNA of the CDR3 is TGTGCCAGCAGCCGGACTAGCGGGGGATACAATGAGCAGTTCTTC.